The sequence of this T cell receptor beta chain was determined in a study of T cell responses to AZD1222 COVID-19 vaccine. The table came from immunoSEQ multiplex PCR; TCRdb's copy has only in-frame clones and leaves some out. This sample has roughly 150,000 clones, with less than 95% found just once. V lost 4 bases, J lost 1 base, and 13 bases stayed unmatched. This CDR3 has 17 amino acids. Germline V gene lookup returns CDR1 SGHRS and CDR2 YFSETQ. Sequences were derived from peripheral blood, sampled on day 0 of AZD1222 vaccination. The chain combines TRBV5-1 with TRBJ1-1; TRBD1 matches 7 bases. The receptor's source is an adult in good health. The CDR3 sequence is CASSVNAKGTENTEAFF. The CDR3 bases are TGCGCCAGCAGCGTAAATGCGAAAGGGACAGAGAACACTGAAGCTTTCTTT. Full variable domain (remainder filled in from reference TRBV5-1 and TRBJ1-1): KAGVTQTPRYLIKTRGQQVTLSCSPISGHRSVSWYQQTPGQGLQFLFEYFSETQRNKGNFPGRFSGRQFSNSRSEMNVSTLELGDSALYLCASSVNAKGTENTEAFFGQGTRLTVV.